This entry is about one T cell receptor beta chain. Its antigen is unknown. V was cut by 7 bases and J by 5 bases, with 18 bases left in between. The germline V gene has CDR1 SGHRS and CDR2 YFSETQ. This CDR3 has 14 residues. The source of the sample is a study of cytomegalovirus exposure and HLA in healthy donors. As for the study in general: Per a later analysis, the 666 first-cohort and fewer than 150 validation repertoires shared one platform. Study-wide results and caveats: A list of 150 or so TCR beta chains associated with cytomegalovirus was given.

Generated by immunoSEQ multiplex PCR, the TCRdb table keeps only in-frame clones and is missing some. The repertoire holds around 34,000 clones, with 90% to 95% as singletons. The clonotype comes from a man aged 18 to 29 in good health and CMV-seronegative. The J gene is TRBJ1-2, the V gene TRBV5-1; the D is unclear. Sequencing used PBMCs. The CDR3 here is CASAPGSDSYGYTF. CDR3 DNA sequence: TGCGCCAGCGCCCCCGGCTCCGACTCTTATGGCTACACCTTC.